This section outlines one T cell receptor beta chain sequence together with its context. The data stem from a study of technical replicates of blood from a few donors. Measured with immunoSEQ multiplex PCR; TCRdb has only the in-frame clones, and not every one. The repertoire holds fewer than 100,000 clones, 89% seen once, with approximately 0.39% in the top ten. The origin of this receptor is a human donor in good health. Sequencing was done on a sample of T cells isolated from PBMCs.

The CDR3, as DNA: TGTGCCAGCAGTGGCGCGGGGCTTTACGACTTCGAGCAGTACTTC. Encoded protein: CASSGAGLYDFEQYF. V usage is TRBV25-1 and J usage is TRBJ2-7, with D possibly TRBD2 on 6 matching bases. V was cut by 4 bases and J by 6 bases, with 19 bases left in between. Germline V gene data show CDR1 as MGHDK and CDR2 as SYGVNS. The CDR3 has 15 amino acids.